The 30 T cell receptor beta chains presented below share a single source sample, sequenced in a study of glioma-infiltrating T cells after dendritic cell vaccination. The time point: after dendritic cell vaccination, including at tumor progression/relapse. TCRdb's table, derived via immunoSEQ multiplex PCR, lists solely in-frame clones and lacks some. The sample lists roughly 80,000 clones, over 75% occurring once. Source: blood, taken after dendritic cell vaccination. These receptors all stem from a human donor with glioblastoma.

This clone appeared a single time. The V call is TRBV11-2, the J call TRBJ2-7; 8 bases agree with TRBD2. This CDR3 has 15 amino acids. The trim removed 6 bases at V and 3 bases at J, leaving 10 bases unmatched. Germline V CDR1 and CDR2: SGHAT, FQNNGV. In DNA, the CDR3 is TGTGCCAGCAGTCCAGTACCGGGAGGGGACTACGAGCAGTACTTC. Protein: CASSPVPGGDYEQYF.

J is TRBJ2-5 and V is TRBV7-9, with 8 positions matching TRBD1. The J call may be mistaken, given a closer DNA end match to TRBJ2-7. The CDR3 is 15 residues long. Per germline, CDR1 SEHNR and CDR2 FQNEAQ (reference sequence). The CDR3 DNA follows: TGTGCCAGCAGCGAGACAGGGGCCAAGGTATACGAGCAGTACTTC. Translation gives CASSETGAKVYEQYF.

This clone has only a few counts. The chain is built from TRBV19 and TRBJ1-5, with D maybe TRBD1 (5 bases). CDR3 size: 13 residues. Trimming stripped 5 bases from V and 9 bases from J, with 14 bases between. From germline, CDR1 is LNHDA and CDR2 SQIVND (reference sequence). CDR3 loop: CASSGHPWGPQHF. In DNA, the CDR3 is TGTGCCAGTAGTGGACATCCATGGGGGCCCCAGCATTTT.

The CDR3 sequence: CASGGTSFYEQYF. In DNA, the CDR3 is TGTGCCAGCGGAGGGACTAGCTTCTACGAGCAGTACTTC. The gene calls are TRBV7-2 and TRBJ2-7; TRBD2 aligns across 9 bases. This CDR3 has 13 amino acids. Per germline, CDR1 SGHTA and CDR2 FQGNSA. The V segment lost 8 bases and the J segment 3 bases; nucleotides outside the gene matches: 5.

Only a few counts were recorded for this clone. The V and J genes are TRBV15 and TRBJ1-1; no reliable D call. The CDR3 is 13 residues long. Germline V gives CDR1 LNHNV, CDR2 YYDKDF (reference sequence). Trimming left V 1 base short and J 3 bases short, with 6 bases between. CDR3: CATSRASYTEAFF. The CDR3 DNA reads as TGTGCCACCAGCAGAGCCAGTTACACTGAAGCTTTCTTT.

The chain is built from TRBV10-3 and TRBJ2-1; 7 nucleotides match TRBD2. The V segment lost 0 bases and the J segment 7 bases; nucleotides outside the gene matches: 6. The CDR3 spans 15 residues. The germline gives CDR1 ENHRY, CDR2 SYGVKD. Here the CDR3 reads CAISESRTRTNEQFF. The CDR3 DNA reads TGTGCCATCAGTGAGTCCCGGACTAGGACGAATGAGCAGTTCTTC.

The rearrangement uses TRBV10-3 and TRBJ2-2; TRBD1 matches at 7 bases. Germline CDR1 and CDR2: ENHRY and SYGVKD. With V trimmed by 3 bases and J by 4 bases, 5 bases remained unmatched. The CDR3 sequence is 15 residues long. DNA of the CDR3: TGTGCCATCAGTGACAGGGACAGAGCCACCGGGGAGCTGTTTTTT. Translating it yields CAISDRDRATGELFF.

The CDR3 nucleotides read TGTGCCAGCAGTGAAGGTACAGGGGGCATCTATGGCTACACCTTC. It encodes CASSEGTGGIYGYTF. The chain joins TRBV6-1 to TRBJ1-2; 9 bases agree with TRBD1. Germline values: CDR1 MNHNS, CDR2 SASEGT. The CDR3 has 15 residues. V dropped 1 base and J dropped 4; count of bases not matched to a gene: 4.

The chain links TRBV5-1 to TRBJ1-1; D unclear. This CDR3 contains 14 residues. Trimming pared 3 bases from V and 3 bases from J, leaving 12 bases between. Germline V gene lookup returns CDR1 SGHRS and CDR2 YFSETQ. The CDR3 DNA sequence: TGCGCCAGCAGCTCCTCCCTTGAGTACACTGAAGCTTTCTTT. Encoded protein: CASSSSLEYTEAFF.

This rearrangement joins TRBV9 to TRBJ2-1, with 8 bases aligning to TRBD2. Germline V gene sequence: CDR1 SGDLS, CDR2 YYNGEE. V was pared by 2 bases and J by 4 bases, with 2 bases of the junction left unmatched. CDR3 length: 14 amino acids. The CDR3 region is CASSVTGGYNEQFF. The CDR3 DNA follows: TGTGCCAGCAGCGTGACGGGGGGGTACAATGAGCAGTTCTTC.

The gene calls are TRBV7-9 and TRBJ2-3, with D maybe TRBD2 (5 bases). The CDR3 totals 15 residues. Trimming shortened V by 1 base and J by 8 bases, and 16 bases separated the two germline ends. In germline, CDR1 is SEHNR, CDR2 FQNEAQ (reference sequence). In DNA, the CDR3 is TGTGCCAGCAGCTTAGACGGGCTAGCCGAATCTACGCAGTATTTT. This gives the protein CASSLDGLAESTQYF.

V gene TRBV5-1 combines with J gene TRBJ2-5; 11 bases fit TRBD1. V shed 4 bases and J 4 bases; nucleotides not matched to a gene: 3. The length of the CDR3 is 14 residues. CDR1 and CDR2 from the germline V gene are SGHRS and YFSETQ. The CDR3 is CASSPGQGVETQYF. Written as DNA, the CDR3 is TGCGCCAGCAGCCCGGGACAGGGGGTAGAGACCCAGTACTTC. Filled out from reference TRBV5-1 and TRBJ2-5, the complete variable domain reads KAGVTQTPRYLIKTRGQQVTLSCSPISGHRSVSWYQQTPGQGLQFLFEYFSETQRNKGNFPGRFSGRQFSNSRSEMNVSTLELGDSALYLCASSPGQGVETQYFGPGTRLLVL.

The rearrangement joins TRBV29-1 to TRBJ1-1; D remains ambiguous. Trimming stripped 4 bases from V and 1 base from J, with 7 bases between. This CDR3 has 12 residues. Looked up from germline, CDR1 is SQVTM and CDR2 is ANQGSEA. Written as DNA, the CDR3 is TGCAGCGTTGGGGGAGGGAACACTGAAGCTTTCTTT. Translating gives CSVGGGNTEAFF.

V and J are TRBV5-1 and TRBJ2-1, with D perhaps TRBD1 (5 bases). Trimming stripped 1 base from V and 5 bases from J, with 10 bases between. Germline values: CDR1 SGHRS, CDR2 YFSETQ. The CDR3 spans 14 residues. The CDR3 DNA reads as TGCGCCAGCAGCTTGACCGAAGGGGACAATGAGCAGTTCTTC. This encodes CASSLTEGDNEQFF.

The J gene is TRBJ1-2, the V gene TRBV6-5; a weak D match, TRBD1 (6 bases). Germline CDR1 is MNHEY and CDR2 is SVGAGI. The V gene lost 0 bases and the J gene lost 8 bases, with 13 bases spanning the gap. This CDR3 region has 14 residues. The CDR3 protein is CASSYSGGARGYTF. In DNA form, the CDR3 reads TGTGCCAGCAGTTACTCTGGGGGGGCAAGAGGCTACACCTTC.

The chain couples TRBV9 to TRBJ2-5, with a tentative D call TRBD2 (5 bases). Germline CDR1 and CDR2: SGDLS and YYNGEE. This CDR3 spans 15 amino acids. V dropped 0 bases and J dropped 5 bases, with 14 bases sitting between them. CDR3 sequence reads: CASSVGSGIAETQYF. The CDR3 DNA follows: TGTGCCAGCAGCGTAGGATCGGGAATTGCGGAGACCCAGTACTTC. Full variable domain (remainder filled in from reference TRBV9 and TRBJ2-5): DSGVTQTPKHLITATGQRVTLRCSPRSGDLSVYWYQQSLDQGLQFLIQYYNGEERAKGNILERFSAQQFPDLHSELNLSSLELGDSALYFCASSVGSGIAETQYFGPGTRLLVL.

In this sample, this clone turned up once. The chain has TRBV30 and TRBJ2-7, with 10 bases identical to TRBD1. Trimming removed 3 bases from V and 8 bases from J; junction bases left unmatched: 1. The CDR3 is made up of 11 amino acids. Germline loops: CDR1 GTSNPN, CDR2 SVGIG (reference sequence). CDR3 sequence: CAWRTGGQQYF. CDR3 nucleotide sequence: TGTGCCTGGAGGACAGGGGGCCAGCAGTACTTC.

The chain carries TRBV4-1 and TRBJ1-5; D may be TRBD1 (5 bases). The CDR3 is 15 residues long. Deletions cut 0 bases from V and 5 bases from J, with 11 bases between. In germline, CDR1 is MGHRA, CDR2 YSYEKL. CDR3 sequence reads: CASSQDRAGYQPQHF. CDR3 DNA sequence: TGCGCCAGCAGCCAAGATCGGGCAGGGTATCAGCCCCAGCATTTT.

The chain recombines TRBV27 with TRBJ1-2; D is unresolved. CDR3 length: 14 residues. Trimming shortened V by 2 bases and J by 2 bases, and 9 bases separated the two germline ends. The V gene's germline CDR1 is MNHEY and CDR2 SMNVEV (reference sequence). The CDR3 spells CASSLEGSNYGYTF. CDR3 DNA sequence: TGTGCCAGCAGTTTAGAAGGGAGCAACTATGGCTACACCTTC.

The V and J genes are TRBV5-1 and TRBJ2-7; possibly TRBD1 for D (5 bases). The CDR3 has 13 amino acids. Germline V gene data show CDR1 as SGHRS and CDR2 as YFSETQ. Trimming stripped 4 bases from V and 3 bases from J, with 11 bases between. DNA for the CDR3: TGCGCCAGCAGCGCGGACATGGGCTACGAGCAGTACTTC. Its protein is CASSADMGYEQYF.

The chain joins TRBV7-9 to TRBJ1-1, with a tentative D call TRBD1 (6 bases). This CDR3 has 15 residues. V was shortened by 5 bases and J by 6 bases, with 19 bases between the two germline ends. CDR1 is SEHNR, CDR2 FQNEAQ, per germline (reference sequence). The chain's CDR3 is CASSPMGGGEAEAFF. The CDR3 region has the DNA TGTGCCAGCAGCCCCATGGGGGGGGGCGAGGCTGAAGCTTTCTTT.

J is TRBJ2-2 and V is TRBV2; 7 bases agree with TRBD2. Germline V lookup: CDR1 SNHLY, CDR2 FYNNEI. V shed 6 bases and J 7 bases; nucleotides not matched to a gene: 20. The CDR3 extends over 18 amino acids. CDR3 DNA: TGTGCCAGCAGCTCCACCGGGGGGACTACCCCGGTAATCGGGGAGCTGTTTTTT. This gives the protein CASSSTGGTTPVIGELFF.

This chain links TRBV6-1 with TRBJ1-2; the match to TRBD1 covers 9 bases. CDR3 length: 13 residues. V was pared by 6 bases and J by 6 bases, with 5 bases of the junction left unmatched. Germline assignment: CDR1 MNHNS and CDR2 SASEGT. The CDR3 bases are TGTGCCAGCAGAAACCGGGACAGGGATGGCTACACCTTC. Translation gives CASRNRDRDGYTF.

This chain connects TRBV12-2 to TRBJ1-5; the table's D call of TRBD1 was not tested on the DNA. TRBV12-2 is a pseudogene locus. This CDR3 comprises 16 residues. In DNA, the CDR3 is TGTGCAAGTCGCTTATCCGCGGACAGGATCCATCAGCCCCAGCATTTT. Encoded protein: CASRLSADRIHQPQHF.

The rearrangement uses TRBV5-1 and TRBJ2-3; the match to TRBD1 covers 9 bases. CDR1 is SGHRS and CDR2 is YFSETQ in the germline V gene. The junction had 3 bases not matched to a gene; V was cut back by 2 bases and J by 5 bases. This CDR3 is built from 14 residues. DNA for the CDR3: TGCGCCAGCAGCTTACAGGGGGCTGGAGATACGCAGTATTTT. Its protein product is CASSLQGAGDTQYF.

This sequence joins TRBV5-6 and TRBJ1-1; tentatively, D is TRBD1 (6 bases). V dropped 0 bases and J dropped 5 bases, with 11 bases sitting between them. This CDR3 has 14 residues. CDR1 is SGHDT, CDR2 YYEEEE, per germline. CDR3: CASSLGLQGTEAFF. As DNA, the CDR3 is TGTGCCAGCAGCTTGGGGCTGCAGGGGACTGAAGCTTTCTTT.

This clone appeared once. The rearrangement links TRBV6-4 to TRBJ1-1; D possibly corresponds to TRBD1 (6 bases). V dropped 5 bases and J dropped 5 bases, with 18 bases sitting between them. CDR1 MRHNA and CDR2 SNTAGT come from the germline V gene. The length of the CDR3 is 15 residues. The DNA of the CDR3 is TGTGCCAGCAGTCTGGAGGGGGGGTCGGGGACTGAAGCTTTCTTT. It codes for CASSLEGGSGTEAFF.

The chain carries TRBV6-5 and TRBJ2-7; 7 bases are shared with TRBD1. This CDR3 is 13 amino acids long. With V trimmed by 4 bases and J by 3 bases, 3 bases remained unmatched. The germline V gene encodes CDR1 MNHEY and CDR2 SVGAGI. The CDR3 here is CASSFGQDYEQYF. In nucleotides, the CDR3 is TGTGCCAGCAGTTTCGGACAGGACTACGAGCAGTACTTC.

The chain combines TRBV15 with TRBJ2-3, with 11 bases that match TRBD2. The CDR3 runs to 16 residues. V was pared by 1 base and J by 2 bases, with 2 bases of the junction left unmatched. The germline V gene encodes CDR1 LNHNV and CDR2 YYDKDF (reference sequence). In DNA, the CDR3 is TGTGCCACCAGCAGAGGACTAGCGGGGCACACAGATACGCAGTATTTT. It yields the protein CATSRGLAGHTDTQYF.

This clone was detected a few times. CDR3 sequence: CATAGGAQEKLFF. The CDR3 nucleotides read TGTGCCACGGCCGGCGGGGCTCAGGAAAAACTGTTTTTT. This sequence joins TRBV10-3 and TRBJ1-4; D possibly corresponds to TRBD1 (5 bases). From germline, CDR1 is ENHRY and CDR2 SYGVKD. This CDR3 is 13 amino acids long. Trimming left V 10 bases short and J 8 bases short, with 17 bases between.